This T cell receptor beta chain is drawn from a study of beta chain features in type 1 diabetes. Study outcomes and limitations: Type 1 diabetes patients had moderately but significantly shorter TCRB CDR3s in all four CD4+ subsets.

The study reverse transcribed the entire isolated RNA, so it sequenced expressed TCRB transcripts. TCRdb's table, derived via immunoSEQ multiplex PCR, lists solely in-frame clones and lacks some. The data hold approximately 280,000 clones, with over 12% observed a single time. In regard to this clone: As yet, its antigen is unknown.

This CDR3 is built from 13 residues. The germline V gene encodes CDR1 SGHTA and CDR2 FQGNSA. The V end was cut by 5 bases, the J end by 4 bases, with 11 bases between. The specimen sequenced was naive CD4+ T cells from blood. The origin of this receptor is a man aged 18 to 35 with type 1 diabetes. The chain combines TRBV7-2 with TRBJ2-5, with a possible D match to TRBD1 (6 bases). The CDR3 nucleotides are TGTGCCAGCAGCGTTGGGGGCCGAGAGACCCAGTACTTC. Amino acids: CASSVGGRETQYF.